This T cell receptor beta chain originates from a study of vaccination and CD4 T cells after COVID-19. Turning to this clonotype: Its antigen is as yet unknown.

CDR3 length: 16 residues. V shed 3 bases and J 4 bases; nucleotides not matched to a gene: 9. Germline lookup yields CDR1 SEHNR and CDR2 FQNEAQ (reference sequence). Once obtained from cultured CD4+ T cells, the DNA was sequenced using the Oncomine TCR Beta short-read assay. It was from cultured CD4+ T cells that genomic DNA was extracted. TCRdb reprocessed the PCR reads with MiXCR, giving one entry per CDR3 protein. The table includes 4,000 to 5,000 distinct CDR3 sequences, less than 65% detected once. The treatment here: roughly 11-day PBMC culture with coronavirus spike peptide pools or control peptides (ViraFEST assay). Collection of the unexposed donor's CD4+ T cells took place before the COVID-19 pandemic (2011-2018). Expanded clonotypes were found by TCR sequencing after peptide-pool stimulation (ViraFEST).

The receptor comes from a human donor in good health. Sequencing was performed on CD4+ T cells from blood, cultured in vitro. The V call is TRBV7-9, the J call TRBJ2-7; 10 bases match TRBD2. The CDR3 spells CASSFAASGGHYEQYF. The CDR3 region has the DNA TGTGCCAGCAGCTTCGCGGCTAGCGGGGGTCATTACGAGCAGTACTTC.